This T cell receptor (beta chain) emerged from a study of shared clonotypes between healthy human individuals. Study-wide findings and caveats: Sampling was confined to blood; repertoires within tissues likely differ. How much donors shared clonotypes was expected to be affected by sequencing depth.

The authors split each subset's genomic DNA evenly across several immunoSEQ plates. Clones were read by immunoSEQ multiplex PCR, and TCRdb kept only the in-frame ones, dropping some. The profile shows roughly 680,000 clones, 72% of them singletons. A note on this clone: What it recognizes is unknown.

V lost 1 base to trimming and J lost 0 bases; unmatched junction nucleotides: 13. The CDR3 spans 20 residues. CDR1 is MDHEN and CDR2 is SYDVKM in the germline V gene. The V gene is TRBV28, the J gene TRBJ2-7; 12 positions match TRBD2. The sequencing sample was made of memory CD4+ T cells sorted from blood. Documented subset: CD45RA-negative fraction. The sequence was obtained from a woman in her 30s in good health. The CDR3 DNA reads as TGTGCCAGCAGTTTATTTGGGAGGGGACTAGCGGGTCCTAGCTCCTACGAGCAGTACTTC. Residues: CASSLFGRGLAGPSSYEQYF.